The 25 T cell receptor beta chains presented below share a single source sample, sequenced in a study of Ad26.COV2.S vaccination and SARS-CoV-2 variants. Regarding treatment: around 19 received Ad26.COV2.S at low or high dose, single or two shots; 5 received placebo; per-sample allocation not given. Each sample was drawn 63 days after the first injection (of vaccine or placebo). Only in-frame clones appear in the TCRdb table, and some are missing; sequencing was by immunoSEQ multiplex PCR. In the table there are around 450,000 clones, less than 95% of which are singletons. The source was peripheral blood, collected in a trial of Ad26.COV2.S vaccine versus placebo. These receptor sequences come from a person aged 18-60 years who received the Ad26.COV2.S COVID-19 vaccine or a placebo.

The chain employs TRBV28 and TRBJ1-1; unclear D gene. Germline CDR1 is MDHEN and CDR2 is SYDVKM. Trimming removed 4 bases from V and 4 bases from J, with 16 bases in between. The CDR3 loop spans 15 amino acids. CDR3 sequence (DNA): TGTGCCAGCAGTTCGGACGCGCCCCGAGGCACTGAAGCTTTCTTT. Its translation: CASSSDAPRGTEAFF.

The chain employs TRBV7-2 and TRBJ2-7, with TRBD2 as a possible D gene (5 bases). Trimming took off 1 base at V and 6 bases at J, with 13 bases between the two ends. The CDR3 has 14 amino acids. The germline gives CDR1 SGHTA, CDR2 FQGNSA. The CDR3: CASSLGTRLSEQYF. CDR3 DNA: TGTGCCAGCAGCTTAGGAACTAGGCTGAGCGAGCAGTACTTC. Looking up the rest from reference TRBV7-2 and TRBJ2-7 gives the full variable domain: GAGVSQSPSNKVTEKGKDVELRCDPISGHTALYWYRQSLGQGLEFLIYFQGNSAPDKSGLPSDRFSAERTGGSVSTLTIQRTQQEDSAVYLCASSLGTRLSEQYFGPGTRLTVT.

This clone was seen just once. V is TRBV19 and J is TRBJ2-7; 7 bases align to TRBD1. This CDR3 contains 15 residues. Germline values: CDR1 LNHDA, CDR2 SQIVND (reference sequence). After removal of 1 base from V and 2 bases from J, the junction contained 5 bases not matched to a gene. The CDR3 here is CASSIGGQPTYEQYF. CDR3 nucleotide sequence: TGTGCCAGTAGTATAGGGGGACAGCCTACCTACGAGCAGTACTTC.

This sequence joins TRBV3-1 (or the pseudogene TRBV3-2) and TRBJ1-1; tentative D call: TRBD1 (5 bases). The CDR3 totals 12 residues. Trimming removed 2 bases at V and 8 bases at J, with 9 bases between. Germline V gives CDR1 LGHDT, CDR2 YNNKEL (reference sequence). CDR3 amino acids: CASSQTGQEAFF. For the CDR3, the DNA is TGTGCCAGCAGCCAAACGGGGCAGGAAGCTTTCTTT.

This clone turned up a few times. V usage is TRBV28 and J usage is TRBJ2-2, with 10 bases matching TRBD1. The germline gives CDR1 MDHEN, CDR2 SYDVKM. V shed 4 bases, J shed 6 bases, and the junction held 8 bases outside the gene matches. The CDR3 loop spans 16 amino acids. The CDR3 DNA reads TGTGCCAGCAGTTCAGTGACCGGGACAGGGGCCGGGGAGCTGTTTTTT. It is translated as CASSSVTGTGAGELFF.

This clone was recorded once. The chain has TRBV18 and TRBJ2-7; 8 bases align to TRBD2. This CDR3 contains 13 residues. V was pared by 3 bases and J by 8 bases, with 6 bases of the junction left unmatched. The germline V gene encodes CDR1 KGHSH and CDR2 LQKENI. This CDR3 is CASSPGRGVKQYF. In DNA form, the CDR3 reads TGTGCCAGCTCACCCGGGAGGGGAGTGAAGCAGTACTTC. Looking up the rest from reference TRBV18 and TRBJ2-7 gives the full variable domain: NAGVMQNPRHLVRRRGQEARLRCSPMKGHSHVYWYRQLPEEGLKFMVYLQKENIIDESGMPKERFSAEFPKEGPSILRIQQVVRGDSAAYFCASSPGRGVKQYFGPGTRLTVT.

The chain is built from TRBV27 and TRBJ2-1; D gene unclear. The CDR3 sequence is 15 residues long. V was cut by 5 bases and J by 3 bases, with 14 bases left in between. Germline V lookup: CDR1 MNHEY, CDR2 SMNVEV (reference sequence). CDR3 sequence (DNA): TGTGCCAGCAGTACCTCGTGGAACGGCTACAATGAGCAGTTCTTC. As protein: CASSTSWNGYNEQFF.

The chain employs TRBV19 and TRBJ2-3, with D possibly TRBD1 on 6 matching bases. Germline lookup yields CDR1 LNHDA and CDR2 SQIVND (reference sequence). The length of the CDR3 is 13 residues. The V end lost 7 bases, the J end lost 4 bases, and 12 bases lay between the germline ends. The CDR3 coding sequence is TGTGCCAGTACCAGGGGAGAGTCAGATACGCAGTATTTT. Its translation: CASTRGESDTQYF.

The genes are TRBV21-1 and TRBJ2-7. TRBV21-1 is noted as a pseudogene. The CDR3 has 16 residues. For the CDR3, the DNA is TGTGCCAGCAGCAACGGAGAGACACGCATGTACTACGAGCAGTACTTC. Translating gives CASSNGETRMYYEQYF.

This chain joins TRBV3-1 (or the pseudogene TRBV3-2) and TRBJ2-7; D is ambiguous. Germline V gene lookup returns CDR1 LGHDT and CDR2 YNNKEL (reference sequence). The CDR3 is 12 amino acids. Trimming left V 4 bases short and J 0 bases short, with 4 bases between. CDR3 DNA: TGTGCCAGCAGCCCCAGCTCCTACGAGCAGTACTTC. It specifies CASSPSSYEQYF.

This clone was counted a single time. The rearrangement uses TRBV7-9 and TRBJ2-7; possible D gene TRBD1, 6 bases. This CDR3 has 15 residues. The V and J ends lost 0 bases and 4 bases respectively, with 13 bases between them. Germline CDR1 SEHNR, CDR2 FQNEAQ (reference sequence). The CDR3 DNA reads TGTGCCAGCAGCTTAGCTACAGGGATTCGGTACGAGCAGTACTTC. Translated, it gives CASSLATGIRYEQYF. Combining the CDR3 with reference TRBV7-9 and TRBJ2-7 gives the whole variable domain DTGVSQNPRHKITKRGQNVTFRCDPISEHNRLYWYRQTLGQGPEFLTYFQNEAQLEKSRLLSDRFSAERPKGSFSTLEIQRTEQGDSAMYLCASSLATGIRYEQYFGPGTRLTVT.

This chain links TRBV5-6 with TRBJ2-5; perhaps TRBD2 as D (6 bases). Germline-derived CDR1 and CDR2 are SGHDT and YYEEEE. The ends were cut back, 0 bases at V and 1 base at J, with 13 bases in the middle. CDR3 length: 16 residues. The CDR3 is CASSLGGRTGQETQYF. CDR3 in DNA: TGTGCCAGCAGCTTGGGAGGGAGGACGGGCCAAGAGACCCAGTACTTC.

A single count supports this clone. The chain is built from TRBV10-1 and TRBJ1-6; tentative D call: TRBD1 (5 bases). The CDR3 is made up of 15 amino acids. Germline CDR1 WNHNN, CDR2 SYGVQD (reference sequence). Trimming removed 0 bases at V and 6 bases at J, with 9 bases between. CDR3 bases: TGCGCCAGCAGTGAGTCTCCAGGGACTAATTCACCCCTCCACTTT. Amino acids: CASSESPGTNSPLHF.

This clone is a singleton in its sample. The chain recombines TRBV6-5 with TRBJ2-7; D is unclear. CDR1 is MNHEY, CDR2 SVGAGI, per germline. With 6 bases removed from V and 7 bases from J, the gap between germline ends came to 10 bases. The CDR3 runs 11 residues. The CDR3 coding sequence is TGTGCCAGCAGGATGGGGTATGAGCAGTACTTC. Encoded protein: CASRMGYEQYF.

J is TRBJ2-1 and V is TRBV5-6; D uncertain. Trimming took 2 bases from V and 4 from J, leaving 13 bases between them. The germline V gene has CDR1 SGHDT and CDR2 YYEEEE. CDR3 length: 15 amino acids. The CDR3 coding sequence is TGTGCCAGCAGCTTTCGGCAATCTGGGTACAATGAGCAGTTCTTC. This sequence encodes CASSFRQSGYNEQFF.

V is TRBV20-1 and J is TRBJ2-7; D is ambiguous. V was pared by 2 bases and J by 2 bases, with 4 bases between. The CDR3 extends over 11 amino acids. The germline gives CDR1 DFQATT, CDR2 SNEGSKA (reference sequence). The CDR3 sequence: CSARSTYEQYF. The CDR3 nucleotides are TGCAGTGCTAGATCTACCTACGAGCAGTACTTC.

Comments on this clone: This sample includes further DNA sequences coding for the same CDR3. This chain links TRBV28 with TRBJ1-1, with D possibly TRBD1 on 5 matching bases. V was clipped by 3 bases and J by 2 bases, with 7 bases between them. The CDR3 contains 13 residues. Germline CDR1 reads MDHEN; CDR2 reads SYDVKM. CDR3 coding DNA: TGTGCCAGCAGTTTGGGGGGTAACACTGAAGCTTTCTTT. Its protein product is CASSLGGNTEAFF.

This sequence joins TRBV9 and TRBJ2-7, with D possibly being TRBD2 (6 bases). The CDR3 has 14 amino acids. V dropped 3 bases and J dropped 7 bases, with 17 bases sitting between them. Germline V gene lookup returns CDR1 SGDLS and CDR2 YYNGEE. The CDR3 sequence is CASSDGTGLGEQYF. The CDR3 DNA follows: TGTGCCAGCAGCGACGGGACTGGGTTGGGGGAGCAGTACTTC.

The gene calls are TRBV14 and TRBJ2-5; 8 nucleotides align to TRBD1. Germline V gives CDR1 SGHDN, CDR2 FVKESK. The CDR3 covers 13 residues. The ends lost 8 bases at V and 5 bases at J; junction bases unmatched: 7. CDR3 coding DNA: TGTGCCAGCGCGGACAGGGCAGAGGAGACCCAGTACTTC. Its translation is CASADRAEETQYF.

The chain links TRBV27 to TRBJ2-3, with 11 bases identical to TRBD2. The germline V gene encodes CDR1 MNHEY and CDR2 SMNVEV (reference sequence). There are 16 residues in the CDR3. Trimming removed 5 bases from V and 2 bases from J; junction bases left unmatched: 6. This chain's CDR3 is CASSATSGEHTDTQYF. The DNA of the CDR3 is TGTGCCAGCAGTGCGACTAGCGGGGAGCACACAGATACGCAGTATTTT.

This clone appeared once. The genes are TRBV7-2 and TRBJ2-1, with TRBD2 matching 8 bases. CDR1 SGHTA and CDR2 FQGNSA come from the germline V gene. V lost 3 bases, J lost 2 bases, and 3 bases stayed unmatched. CDR3 length equals 15 residues. CDR3 loop: CASSFGRVPYNEQFF. As DNA, the CDR3 is TGTGCCAGCAGCTTCGGGAGGGTCCCCTACAATGAGCAGTTCTTC.

The chain uses TRBV5-5 and TRBJ1-6; D is perhaps TRBD1 (5 bases). This CDR3 is 14 amino acids long. Trimming took off 4 bases at V and 7 bases at J, with 12 bases between the two ends. CDR1 SGHKS and CDR2 YYEKEE come from the germline V gene (reference sequence). The CDR3 region has the DNA TGTGCCAGCAGCCAGGGACCGAGAAATTCACCCCTCCACTTT. As protein: CASSQGPRNSPLHF. The variable domain in full, completed from reference TRBV5-5 and TRBJ1-6, reads DAGVTQSPTHLIKTRGQQVTLRCSPISGHKSVSWYQQVLGQGPQFIFQYYEKEERGRGNFPDRFSARQFPNYSSELNVNALLLGDSALYLCASSQGPRNSPLHFGNGTRLTVT.

This clone came up a few times. The chain couples TRBV21-1 to TRBJ2-7; TRBD2 is the table's D call and was not checked against the DNA. TRBV21-1 is a pseudogene segment. The CDR3 consists of 19 residues. The CDR3 bases are TGTGCCAGCAGCAACAGGGTTAGCGGGAGTTATCCTCTACCCTACGAGCAGTACTTC. Translating gives CASSNRVSGSYPLPYEQYF.

The chain combines TRBV27 with TRBJ1-5; perhaps TRBD1 as D (5 bases). Trimming pared 4 bases from V and 1 base from J, leaving 8 bases between. Germline V gives CDR1 MNHEY, CDR2 SMNVEV (reference sequence). CDR3 size: 14 residues. CDR3 coding DNA: TGTGCCAGCAGTTATTGGGGGAGCAATCAGCCCCAGCATTTT. Its translation: CASSYWGSNQPQHF.

This clone has only a few counts. The rearrangement links TRBV11-2 to TRBJ2-7; D remains ambiguous. CDR1 and CDR2 from the germline V gene are SGHAT and FQNNGV. The CDR3 contains 18 residues. Deletions cut 4 bases from V and 0 bases from J, with 22 bases between. CDR3: CASSSGRVKSASSYEQYF. CDR3 nucleotides: TGTGCCAGCAGCTCAGGACGGGTGAAGAGTGCGAGCTCCTACGAGCAGTACTTC.